The 29 T cell receptor beta chains in this list originate from one sample, sequenced in a study of T cell responses to AZD1222 COVID-19 vaccine. The protocol was immunoSEQ multiplex PCR, while the TCRdb copy is restricted to in-frame clones and leaves out a portion. The sample lists about 150,000 clones; around 93% were seen once. Sequenced material: peripheral blood, taken 28 days after the second AZD1222 dose. All receptors come from an adult who received the AZD1222 COVID-19 vaccine.

The chain combines TRBV5-1 with TRBJ2-3; TRBD2 might be the D (5 bases). Deletions cut 0 bases from V and 6 bases from J, with 11 bases between. Germline CDR1 reads SGHRS; CDR2 reads YFSETQ. This CDR3 comprises 14 residues. CDR3: CASSLAMTGDTQYF. In DNA form, the CDR3 reads TGCGCCAGCAGCTTGGCTATGACGGGGGATACGCAGTATTTT.

The V and J genes are TRBV9 and TRBJ2-1; D tentatively reads TRBD1 or TRBD2 (5 bases each). Trimming took off 6 bases at V and 3 bases at J, with 25 bases between the two ends. The CDR3 loop spans 18 amino acids. Germline V gene sequence: CDR1 SGDLS, CDR2 YYNGEE. The CDR3 reads CASTPRIAAGTGYNEQFF. The CDR3 DNA reads as TGTGCCAGCACGCCTCGCATCGCGGCCGGGACCGGCTACAATGAGCAGTTCTTC.

This chain uses TRBV10-1 with TRBJ2-5, with 8 bases matching TRBD2. CDR3 length: 15 residues. J gave up 4 bases and V 2 bases, and 6 bases lay outside the gene matches. The germline V gene encodes CDR1 WNHNN and CDR2 SYGVQD (reference sequence). The CDR3 nucleotides are TGCGCCAGCAGTGAGGGCTCAGCGGGGGCAGAGACCCAGTACTTC. Translated, it gives CASSEGSAGAETQYF.

This rearrangement joins TRBV4-1 to TRBJ1-3; no reliable D call. This CDR3 contains 16 residues. The V and J ends lost 4 bases and 0 bases respectively, with 13 bases between them. Germline values: CDR1 MGHRA, CDR2 YSYEKL. CDR3 region: CASSRILSGSGNTIYF. The CDR3 nucleotides read TGCGCCAGCAGCCGGATATTATCAGGCTCTGGAAACACCATATATTTT.

The rearrangement uses TRBV6-2 or TRBV6-3 and TRBJ1-1; D is perhaps TRBD1 (5 bases). Germline-derived CDR1 and CDR2 are MNHEY and SVGEGT. V was cut by 6 bases and J by 4 bases, with 9 bases left in between. This CDR3 is 12 amino acids long. CDR3 in DNA: TGTGCCAGCAGCCCCCAGGGCACTGAAGCTTTCTTT. Amino acid sequence: CASSPQGTEAFF.

The chain uses TRBV6-2 or TRBV6-3 and TRBJ2-7; 9 nucleotides line up with TRBD2. In germline, CDR1 is MNHEY, CDR2 SVGEGT. V was pared by 3 bases and J by 0 bases, with 0 bases of the junction left unmatched. The CDR3 is made up of 14 amino acids. The DNA for the CDR3 is TGTGCCAGCAGTTATAGCGGGAGCTCCTACGAGCAGTACTTC. This gives the protein CASSYSGSSYEQYF.

The J gene is TRBJ1-6, the V gene TRBV30, with D unresolved. In germline, CDR1 is GTSNPN, CDR2 SVGIG (reference sequence). V was pared by 2 bases and J by 8 bases, with 10 bases between. The CDR3 totals 13 residues. The CDR3 loop reads CAWSIERDSPLHF. DNA of the CDR3: TGTGCCTGGAGTATAGAGCGGGATTCACCCCTCCACTTT. Complete variable domain (other parts from reference TRBV30 and TRBJ1-6): SQTIHQWPATLVQPVGSPLSLECTVEGTSNPNLYWYRQAAGRGLQLLFYSVGIGQISSEVPQNLSASRPQDRQFILSSKKLLLSDSGFYLCAWSIERDSPLHFGNGTRLTVT.

This rearrangement joins TRBV6-5 to TRBJ1-6, with D perhaps TRBD1 (6 bases). Germline CDR1 reads MNHEY; CDR2 reads SVGAGI. Trimming stripped 5 bases from V and 7 bases from J, with 12 bases between. The CDR3 is 14 residues long. The CDR3 here is CASSPRQGNSPLHF. DNA for the CDR3: TGTGCCAGCAGTCCTCGCCAGGGGAATTCACCCCTCCACTTT.

The chain couples TRBV29-1 to TRBJ1-1, with 7 bases aligning to TRBD1. This CDR3 is 13 amino acids long. V dropped 7 bases and J dropped 11; count of bases not matched to a gene: 16. CDR1 and CDR2 (germline): SQVTM, ANQGSEA. CDR3 coding DNA: TGCAGCGCCAACCTGGCCGCCGACAGGGCGGCTTTCTTT. It yields the protein CSANLAADRAAFF. Drawing the rest from reference TRBV29-1 and TRBJ1-1, the complete variable domain is SAVISQKPSRDICQRGTSLTIQCQVDSQVTMMFWYRQQPGQSLTLIATANQGSEATYESGFVIDKFPISRPNLTFSTLTVSNMSPEDSSIYLCSANLAADRAAFFGQGTRLTVV.

The gene calls are TRBV15 and TRBJ1-3; D is unresolved. In germline, CDR1 is LNHNV, CDR2 YYDKDF (reference sequence). There are 15 residues in the CDR3. Trimming removed 1 base from V and 0 bases from J, with 7 bases in between. The DNA of the CDR3 is TGTGCCACCAGCAGAGGGCGGGGCTCTGGAAACACCATATATTTT. Translation gives CATSRGRGSGNTIYF.

The CDR3 DNA is TGTGCCAGCAGTTTATACGTAAGTGCTAACACTGAAGCTTTCTTT. Amino acid sequence: CASSLYVSANTEAFF. The chain uses TRBV28 and TRBJ1-1; D call uncertain. Looked up from germline, CDR1 is MDHEN and CDR2 is SYDVKM. CDR3 length: 15 residues. V was pared by 1 base and J by 2 bases, with 11 bases between.

The V and J genes are TRBV28 and TRBJ1-1; possible D gene TRBD1, 5 bases. Germline CDR1 reads MDHEN; CDR2 reads SYDVKM. This CDR3 contains 14 residues. V lost 3 bases to trimming and J lost 3 bases, with 11 bases between them. The CDR3 sequence is CASSLVRGDTEAFF. DNA for the CDR3: TGTGCCAGCAGTTTGGTGCGAGGGGACACTGAAGCTTTCTTT. Using reference TRBV28 and TRBJ1-1 for the parts outside the CDR3, the full variable domain is DVKVTQSSRYLVKRTGEKVFLECVQDMDHENMFWYRQDPGLGLRLIYFSYDVKMKEKGDIPEGYSVSREKKERFSLILESASTNQTSMYLCASSLVRGDTEAFFGQGTRLTVV.

The chain has TRBV7-2 and TRBJ1-6; D gene unclear. Germline CDR1 and CDR2: SGHTA and FQGNSA. The V end lost 5 bases, the J end lost 0 bases, and 14 bases lay between the germline ends. The CDR3 has 17 residues. The CDR3 sequence is CASSANIGYSYNSPLHF. The CDR3 DNA is TGTGCCAGCAGCGCCAACATAGGATACTCCTATAATTCACCCCTCCACTTT.

This clone was detected only a few times. This sequence joins TRBV19 and TRBJ2-2; unclear D gene. Looked up from germline, CDR1 is LNHDA and CDR2 is SQIVND (reference sequence). The CDR3 sequence is 13 residues long. Trimming removed 4 bases at V and 8 bases at J, with 11 bases between. CDR3 bases: TGTGCCAGTAGTACAGGACCCGTTGGGGAGCTGTTTTTT. Encoded protein: CASSTGPVGELFF.

As DNA, the CDR3 is TGTGCCAGCAGCGCCGGGATCTGGACTAGCGATAACACAGATACGCAGTATTTT. Translating gives CASSAGIWTSDNTDTQYF. The chain recombines TRBV5-4 with TRBJ2-3; 9 bases agree with TRBD2. J gave up 2 bases and V 4 bases, and 14 bases lay outside the gene matches. From germline, CDR1 is SGHNT and CDR2 YYREEE (reference sequence). This CDR3 has 18 amino acids.

This sequence joins TRBV7-2 and TRBJ2-2; 8 nucleotides match TRBD1. The ends lost 3 bases at V and 5 bases at J; junction bases unmatched: 8. The length of the CDR3 is 16 residues. Germline loops: CDR1 SGHTA, CDR2 FQGNSA. CDR3: CASSFGTGFSTGELFF. The DNA of the CDR3 is TGTGCCAGCAGCTTCGGGACAGGTTTCTCTACCGGGGAGCTGTTTTTT. Complete variable domain (other parts from reference TRBV7-2 and TRBJ2-2): GAGVSQSPSNKVTEKGKDVELRCDPISGHTALYWYRQSLGQGLEFLIYFQGNSAPDKSGLPSDRFSAERTGGSVSTLTIQRTQQEDSAVYLCASSFGTGFSTGELFFGEGSRLTVL.

The chain is built from TRBV30 and TRBJ1-5, with D maybe TRBD1 (5 bases). The germline V gene has CDR1 GTSNPN and CDR2 SVGIG (reference sequence). The CDR3 is 13 amino acids. The ends were cut back, 5 bases at V and 4 bases at J, with 12 bases in the middle. The CDR3 spells CAWGNWGNQPQHF. The CDR3 DNA sequence: TGTGCCTGGGGGAATTGGGGGAATCAGCCCCAGCATTTT.

V gene TRBV28 combines with J gene TRBJ1-6, with 9 bases that match TRBD1. The trim removed 1 base at V and 4 bases at J, leaving 5 bases unmatched. The CDR3 runs to 17 residues. Germline V gene data show CDR1 as MDHEN and CDR2 as SYDVKM. CDR3 sequence (DNA): TGTGCCAGCAGTTTATTACAGGGGGCGGGGTATAATTCACCCCTCCACTTT. As protein: CASSLLQGAGYNSPLHF. The entire variable domain, with the rest obtained from reference TRBV28 and TRBJ1-6, is as follows: DVKVTQSSRYLVKRTGEKVFLECVQDMDHENMFWYRQDPGLGLRLIYFSYDVKMKEKGDIPEGYSVSREKKERFSLILESASTNQTSMYLCASSLLQGAGYNSPLHFGNGTRLTVT.

The chain joins TRBV5-8 to TRBJ2-1; 8 bases map to TRBD1. V was clipped by 1 base and J by 0 bases; unmatched bases: 3. Germline CDR1 SGHTS, CDR2 YDEGEE. This CDR3 is 16 amino acids long. The CDR3 nucleotides read TGTGCCAGCAGCTTGCAGGGGGCGAGCTCCTACAATGAGCAGTTCTTC. Residues: CASSLQGASSYNEQFF. Full variable domain (outside the CDR3, taken from reference TRBV5-8 and TRBJ2-1): EAGVTQSPTHLIKTRGQQATLRCSPISGHTSVYWYQQALGLGLQFLLWYDEGEERNRGNFPPRFSGRQFPNYSSELNVNALELEDSALYLCASSLQGASSYNEQFFGPGTRLTVL.

This clone was seen just once. The chain links TRBV14 to TRBJ1-2; D gene uncertain. V was cut by 6 bases and J by 9 bases, with 20 bases left in between. Germline V gives CDR1 SGHDN, CDR2 FVKESK. The CDR3 has 14 amino acids. This chain's CDR3 is CASSQTVTSSSYTF. CDR3 sequence (DNA): TGTGCCAGCAGTCAAACGGTTACCTCCTCGAGCTACACCTTC.

The chain has TRBV15 and TRBJ2-1; TRBD1 matches 8 bases. The germline V gene encodes CDR1 LNHNV and CDR2 YYDKDF (reference sequence). This CDR3 spans 16 amino acids. J gave up 6 bases and V 4 bases, and 11 bases lay outside the gene matches. As DNA, the CDR3 is TGTGCCACCAGCATCACCCCCGCAGGGGGCCGCAATGAGCAGTTCTTC. Its translation is CATSITPAGGRNEQFF.

V gene TRBV4-1 combines with J gene TRBJ1-5; D unclear. Trimming stripped 4 bases from V and 2 bases from J, with 12 bases between. CDR1 MGHRA and CDR2 YSYEKL come from the germline V gene. The CDR3 is 15 amino acids. The CDR3 here is CASSPGRSGNQPQHF. The CDR3 DNA sequence: TGCGCCAGCAGCCCTGGACGGTCCGGCAATCAGCCCCAGCATTTT.

In DNA, the CDR3 is TGTGTCTCCCAGGACCCATGGGAGACCCAGTACTTC. Translating it yields CVSQDPWETQYF. The chain has TRBV28 and TRBJ2-5; D gene ambiguous. The CDR3 covers 12 residues. The germline gives CDR1 MDHEN, CDR2 SYDVKM. Combining the CDR3 with reference TRBV28 and TRBJ2-5 gives the whole variable domain DVKVTQSSRYLVKRTGEKVFLECVQDMDHENMFWYRQDPGLGLRLIYFSYDVKMKEKGDIPEGYSVSREKKERFSLILESASTNQTSMYLCVSQDPWETQYFGPGTRLLVL.

The gene calls are TRBV6-6 and TRBJ1-3, with a possible D match to TRBD1 (6 bases). The germline V and J ends were trimmed by 7 bases and 2 bases, with 12 bases remaining between them. The length of the CDR3 is 14 residues. CDR1 MNHNY and CDR2 SVGAGI come from the germline V gene (reference sequence). The chain's CDR3 is CASKQGGAGNTIYF. DNA for the CDR3: TGTGCCAGCAAACAAGGGGGGGCTGGAAACACCATATATTTT.

This sequence joins TRBV27 and TRBJ1-4, with 10 bases identical to TRBD1. V lost 5 bases and J lost 7; bases outside the gene matches: 7. The CDR3 covers 15 residues. The germline CDR1 and CDR2 sequences are MNHEY and SMNVEV (reference sequence). CDR3 amino acids: CASSTRQGASEKLFF. DNA of the CDR3: TGTGCCAGCAGTACCCGACAGGGGGCGAGTGAAAAACTGTTTTTT. Together with reference TRBV27 and TRBJ1-4, the CDR3 gives the full variable domain: EAQVTQNPRYLITVTGKKLTVTCSQNMNHEYMSWYRQDPGLGLRQIYYSMNVEVTDKGDVPEGYKVSRKEKRNFPLILESPSPNQTSLYFCASSTRQGASEKLFFGSGTQLSVL.

The CDR3 region has the DNA TGTGCCAGCAGCCGAGGGACCGGGTGGGGCTACACCTTC. It translates to CASSRGTGWGYTF. This chain connects TRBV14 to TRBJ1-2; a possible D gene is TRBD1 (5 bases). This CDR3 has 13 residues. Germline loops: CDR1 SGHDN, CDR2 FVKESK. Trimming took 4 bases from V and 8 from J, leaving 14 bases between them.

V usage is TRBV4-1 and J usage is TRBJ2-3, with TRBD2 as a possible D gene (6 bases). Germline V gene sequence: CDR1 MGHRA, CDR2 YSYEKL. The CDR3 covers 16 residues. V dropped 4 bases and J dropped 2 bases, with 16 bases sitting between them. The CDR3 coding sequence is TGCGCCAGCAGCCCAGAGGGGACTGAATCCACAGATACGCAGTATTTT. As protein: CASSPEGTESTDTQYF.

J is TRBJ2-1 and V is TRBV4-1, with 8 bases identical to TRBD2. Trimming took 0 bases from V and 4 from J; bases not matched to a gene: 8. Germline CDR1 reads MGHRA; CDR2 reads YSYEKL. The CDR3 runs to 17 residues. This chain's CDR3 is CASSQEGAGVGYNEQFF. The DNA for the CDR3 is TGCGCCAGCAGCCAAGAAGGAGCGGGAGTCGGGTACAATGAGCAGTTCTTC.

The CDR3 region is CASSPILAGRYNEQFF. The CDR3, as DNA: TGCGCCAGCAGCCCCATTCTAGCGGGACGCTACAATGAGCAGTTCTTC. The gene calls are TRBV4-1 and TRBJ2-1, with TRBD2 matching 9 bases. Trimming at V came to 4 bases and at J to 3 bases, leaving 7 bases not matched to a gene. The CDR3 runs to 16 residues. The germline V gene has CDR1 MGHRA and CDR2 YSYEKL.